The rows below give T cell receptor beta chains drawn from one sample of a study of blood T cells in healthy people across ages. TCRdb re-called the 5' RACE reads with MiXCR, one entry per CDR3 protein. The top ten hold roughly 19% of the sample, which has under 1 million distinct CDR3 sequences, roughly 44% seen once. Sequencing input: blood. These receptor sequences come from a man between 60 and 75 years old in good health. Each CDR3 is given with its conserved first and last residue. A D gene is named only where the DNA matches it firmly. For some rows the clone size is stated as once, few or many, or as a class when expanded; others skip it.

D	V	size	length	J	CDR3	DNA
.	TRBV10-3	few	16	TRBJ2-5	CAISESIGNSKETQYF	TGTGCCATCAGTGAGTCGATTGGTAACAGTAAAGAGACCCAGTACTTC
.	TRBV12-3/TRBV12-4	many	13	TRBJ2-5	CASSRDQKETQYF	TGTGCCAGCAGCAGGGACCAAAAAGAGACCCAGTACTTC
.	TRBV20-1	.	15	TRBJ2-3	CSAIIAETYTDTQYF	TGCAGTGCTATTATAGCGGAAACCTACACAGATACGCAGTATTTT
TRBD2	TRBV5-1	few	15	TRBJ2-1	CASSLDSGGFNEQFF	TGCGCCAGCAGCTTGGATAGCGGGGGGTTCAATGAGCAGTTCTTC
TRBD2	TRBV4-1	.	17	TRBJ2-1	CASGQDLAGGSYNEQFF	TGCGCCAGCGGCCAAGATCTGGCGGGGGGCTCCTACAATGAGCAGTTCTTC
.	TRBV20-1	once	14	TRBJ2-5	CSAKQGSNQETQYF	TGCAGTGCTAAACAGGGATCAAACCAAGAGACCCAGTACTTC
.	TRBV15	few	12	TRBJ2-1	CATSTYYNEQFF	TGTGCCACCAGCACCTATTACAATGAGCAGTTCTTC
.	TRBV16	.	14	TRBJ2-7	CASSQSQGSYEQYF	TGTGCCAGCAGCCAATCGCAGGGTTCCTACGAGCAGTACTTC
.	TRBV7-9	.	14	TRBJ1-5	CASSGPDRNQPQHF	TGTGCCAGCAGCGGCCCTGACCGAAATCAGCCCCAGCATTTT
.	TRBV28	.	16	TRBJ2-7	CASSSMLGQFSYEQYF	TGTGCCAGCAGTTCTATGCTGGGACAATTCTCCTACGAGCAGTACTTC
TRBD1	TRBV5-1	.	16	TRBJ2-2	CASSPAGTGVAGELFF	TGCGCCAGCAGCCCAGCCGGGACAGGGGTTGCCGGGGAGCTGTTTTTT
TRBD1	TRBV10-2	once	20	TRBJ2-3	CASSEPKSSYQDRGTDTQYF	TGCGCCAGCAGTGAGCCGAAGTCAAGCTACCAGGACAGGGGGACAGATACGCAGTATTTT
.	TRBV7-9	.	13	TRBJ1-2	CASSPIGTYGYTF	TGTGCCAGCAGCCCGATAGGGACCTATGGCTACACCTTC
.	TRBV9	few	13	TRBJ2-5	CASSTLPRETQYF	TGTGCCAGCAGTACACTGCCCAGGGAGACCCAGTACTTC
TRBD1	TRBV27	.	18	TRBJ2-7	CASSLVGQGSGDGGEQYF	TGTGCCAGCAGTTTAGTTGGACAGGGGAGTGGGGATGGTGGCGAGCAGTACTTC
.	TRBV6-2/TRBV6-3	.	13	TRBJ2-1	CASSGTAGNEQFF	TGTGCCAGCAGTGGTACGGCGGGCAATGAGCAGTTCTTC
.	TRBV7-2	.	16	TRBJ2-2	CASSLELSSFPGELFF	TGTGCCAGCAGCCTGGAGTTGAGTTCGTTTCCCGGGGAGCTGTTTTTT
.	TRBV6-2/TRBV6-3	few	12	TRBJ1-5	CASRSSNQPQHF	TGTGCCAGCAGATCTAGCAATCAGCCCCAGCATTTT
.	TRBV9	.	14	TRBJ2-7	CASSGSTGFNEQYF	TGTGCCAGCAGCGGGAGTACAGGGTTCAACGAGCAGTACTTC
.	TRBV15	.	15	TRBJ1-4	CATSRDGGPNEKLFF	TGTGCCACCAGCAGAGATGGGGGCCCAAATGAAAAACTGTTTTTT
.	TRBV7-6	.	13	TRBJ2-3	CASSLFLSDTQYF	TGTGCCAGCAGCTTATTTTTGTCAGATACGCAGTATTTT
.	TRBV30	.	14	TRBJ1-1	CAWIRGLRNTEAFF	TGTGCCTGGATAAGGGGACTGCGGAACACTGAAGCTTTCTTT
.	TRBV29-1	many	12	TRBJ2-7	CSVQGPVYEQYF	TGCAGCGTTCAGGGACCCGTCTACGAGCAGTACTTC
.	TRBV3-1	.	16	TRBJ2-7	CASSQVFRAASYEQYF	TGTGCCAGCAGCCAAGTGTTTAGGGCGGCCTCCTACGAGCAGTACTTC
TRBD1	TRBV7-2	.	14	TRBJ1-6	CASRPGQLNSPPHF	TGTGCCAGCAGACCGGGACAGCTCAATTCACCCCCCCACTTT
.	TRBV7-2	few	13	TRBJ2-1	CASSSDYSGEQFF	TGTGCCAGCAGCTCGGATTATAGCGGTGAGCAGTTCTTC